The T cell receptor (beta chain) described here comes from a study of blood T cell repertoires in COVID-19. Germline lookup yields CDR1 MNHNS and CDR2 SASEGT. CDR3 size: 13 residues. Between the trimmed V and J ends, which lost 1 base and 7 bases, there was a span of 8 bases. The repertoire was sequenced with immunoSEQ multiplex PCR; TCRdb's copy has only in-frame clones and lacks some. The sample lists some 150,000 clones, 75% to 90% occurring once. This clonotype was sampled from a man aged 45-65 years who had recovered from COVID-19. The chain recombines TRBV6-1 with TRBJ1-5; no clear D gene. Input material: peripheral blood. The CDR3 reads CASSEGDEQPQHF. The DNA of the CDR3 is TGTGCCAGCAGTGAAGGAGATGAACAGCCCCAGCATTTT.